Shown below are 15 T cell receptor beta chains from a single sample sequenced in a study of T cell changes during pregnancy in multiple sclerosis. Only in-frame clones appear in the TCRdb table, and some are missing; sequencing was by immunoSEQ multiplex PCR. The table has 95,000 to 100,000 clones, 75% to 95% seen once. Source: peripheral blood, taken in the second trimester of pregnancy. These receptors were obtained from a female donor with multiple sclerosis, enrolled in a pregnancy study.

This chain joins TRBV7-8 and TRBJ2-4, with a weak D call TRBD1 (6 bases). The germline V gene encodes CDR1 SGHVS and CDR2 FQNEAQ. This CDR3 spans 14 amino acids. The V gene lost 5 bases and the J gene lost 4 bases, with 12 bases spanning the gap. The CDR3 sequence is CASSTQGGKNIQYF. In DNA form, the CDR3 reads TGTGCCAGCAGCACACAGGGTGGGAAAAACATTCAGTACTTC.

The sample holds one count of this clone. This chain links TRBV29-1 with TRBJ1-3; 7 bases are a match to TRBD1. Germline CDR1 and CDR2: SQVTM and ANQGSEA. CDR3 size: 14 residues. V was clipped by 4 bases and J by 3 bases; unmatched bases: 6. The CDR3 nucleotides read TGCAGCGTTGTCTCAGGGGGAAGTGGAAACACCATATATTTT. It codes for CSVVSGGSGNTIYF.

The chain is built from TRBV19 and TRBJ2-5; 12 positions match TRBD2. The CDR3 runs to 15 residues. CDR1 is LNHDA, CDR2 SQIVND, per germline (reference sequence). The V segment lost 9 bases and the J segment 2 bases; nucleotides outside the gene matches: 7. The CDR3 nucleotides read TGTGCCAGCCAGACTAGCGGGAGCCCTCAAGAGACCCAGTACTTC. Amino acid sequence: CASQTSGSPQETQYF.

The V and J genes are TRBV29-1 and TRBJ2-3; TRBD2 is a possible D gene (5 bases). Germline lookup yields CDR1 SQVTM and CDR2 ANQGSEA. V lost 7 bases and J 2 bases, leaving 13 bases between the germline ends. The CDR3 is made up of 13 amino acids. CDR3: CSAGNQPTDTQYF. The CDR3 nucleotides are TGCAGCGCCGGGAACCAACCCACAGATACGCAGTATTTT.

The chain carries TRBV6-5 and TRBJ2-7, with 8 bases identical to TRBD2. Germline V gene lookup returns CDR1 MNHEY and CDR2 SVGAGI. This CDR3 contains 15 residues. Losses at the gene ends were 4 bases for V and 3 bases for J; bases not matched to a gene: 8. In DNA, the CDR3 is TGTGCCAGCAGTTGGAGCGGGAGATCAGACTACGAGCAGTACTTC. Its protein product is CASSWSGRSDYEQYF.

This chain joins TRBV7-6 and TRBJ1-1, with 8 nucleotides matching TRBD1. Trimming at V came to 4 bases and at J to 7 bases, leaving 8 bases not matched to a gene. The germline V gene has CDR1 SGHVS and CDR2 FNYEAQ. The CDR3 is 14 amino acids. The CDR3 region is CASSSQGTGVEAFF. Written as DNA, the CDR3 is TGTGCCAGCAGCTCCCAAGGGACAGGCGTTGAAGCTTTCTTT.

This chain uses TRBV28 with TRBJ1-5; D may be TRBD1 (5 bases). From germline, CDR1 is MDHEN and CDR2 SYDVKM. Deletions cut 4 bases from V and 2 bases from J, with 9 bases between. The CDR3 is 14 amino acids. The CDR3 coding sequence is TGTGCCAGCAGTTCCCCACAGGGCAATCAGCCCCAGCATTTT. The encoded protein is CASSSPQGNQPQHF.

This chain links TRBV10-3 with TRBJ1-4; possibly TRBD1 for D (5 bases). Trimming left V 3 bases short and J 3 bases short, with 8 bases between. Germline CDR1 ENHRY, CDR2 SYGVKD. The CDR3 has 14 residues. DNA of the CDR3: TGTGCCATCAGTGACGAGACAGCTAATGAAAAACTGTTTTTT. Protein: CAISDETANEKLFF.

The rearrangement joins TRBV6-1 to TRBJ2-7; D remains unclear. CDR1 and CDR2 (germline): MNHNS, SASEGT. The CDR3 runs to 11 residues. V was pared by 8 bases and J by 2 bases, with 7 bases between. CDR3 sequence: CASVEAYEQYF. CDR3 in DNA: TGTGCCAGCGTTGAGGCCTACGAGCAGTACTTC.

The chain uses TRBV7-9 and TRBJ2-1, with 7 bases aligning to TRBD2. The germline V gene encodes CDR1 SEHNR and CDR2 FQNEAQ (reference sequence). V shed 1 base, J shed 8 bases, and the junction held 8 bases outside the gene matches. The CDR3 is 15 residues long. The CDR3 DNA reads TGTGCCAGCAGCTTAGAAGAGGGCGGGAGAGATGAGCAGTTCTTC. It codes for CASSLEEGGRDEQFF.

The CDR3 coding sequence is TGTGCCAGCAGCGCCGGGACAGGGACCTTTTTTAGCAATCAGCCCCAGCATTTT. Encoded protein: CASSAGTGTFFSNQPQHF. This chain connects TRBV7-6 to TRBJ1-5, with TRBD1 matching 9 bases. V lost 5 bases to trimming and J lost 0 bases; unmatched junction nucleotides: 11. Germline V gives CDR1 SGHVS, CDR2 FNYEAQ. This CDR3 is built from 18 residues.

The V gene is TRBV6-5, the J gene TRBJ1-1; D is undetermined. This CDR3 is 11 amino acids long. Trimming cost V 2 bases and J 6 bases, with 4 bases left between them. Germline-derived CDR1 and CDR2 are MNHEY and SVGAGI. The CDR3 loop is CASSYGPEAFF. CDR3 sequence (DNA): TGTGCCAGCAGTTACGGCCCTGAAGCTTTCTTT.

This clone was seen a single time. CDR3 sequence: CASSPRDYGNEQFF. The CDR3 DNA is TGTGCCAGCAGCCCTCGGGACTATGGGAATGAGCAGTTCTTC. The chain has TRBV4-2 and TRBJ2-1; 7 bases map to TRBD2. The CDR3 covers 14 residues. The junction had 7 bases not matched to a gene; V was cut back by 4 bases and J by 7 bases. Germline loops: CDR1 LGHNA, CDR2 YNFKEQ.

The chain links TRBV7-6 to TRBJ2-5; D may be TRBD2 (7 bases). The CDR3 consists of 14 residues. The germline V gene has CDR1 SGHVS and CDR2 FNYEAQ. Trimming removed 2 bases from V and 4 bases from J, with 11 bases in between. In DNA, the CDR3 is TGTGCCAGCAGCTTAACAGGGAGGGGAGAGACCCAGTACTTC. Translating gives CASSLTGRGETQYF.

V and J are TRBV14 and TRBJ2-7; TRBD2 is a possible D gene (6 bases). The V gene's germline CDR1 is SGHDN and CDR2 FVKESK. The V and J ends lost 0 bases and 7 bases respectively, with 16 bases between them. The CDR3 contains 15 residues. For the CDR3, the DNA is TGTGCCAGCAGCCAAGACTGGGGGAGGCTGGGGGAGCAGTACTTC. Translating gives CASSQDWGRLGEQYF.